This TCR beta chain was observed in a study of blood T cell repertoires in COVID-19. In the study overall: COVID-19 samples collected from the United States, Italy and Spain covered acute and convalescent phases. From T cells, B-cell-depleted T cells, or PBMCs came the material, which was cDNA or gDNA.

Original analysis: Scientists estimated how many nucleated cells there were by amplifying reference gene primers. The protocol was immunoSEQ multiplex PCR, while the TCRdb copy is restricted to in-frame clones and leaves out a portion. That table furnishes V, J and clone size, whereas the DNA furnished D and trimming. This sample has about 200,000 clones, with 86% found just once. This CDR3 spans 14 amino acids. The germline V gene encodes CDR1 SGHTA and CDR2 FQGNSA. Trimming removed 1 base from V and 3 bases from J, with 6 bases in between. The chain joins TRBV7-2 to TRBJ2-2; D is uncertain. This sequence was found in a woman in her sixties or seventies with acute or convalescent COVID-19. The sample comprised peripheral blood. The CDR3, as DNA: TGTGCCAGCAGCTTAGATGTCTACACCGGGGAGCTGTTTTTT. Its protein is CASSLDVYTGELFF.